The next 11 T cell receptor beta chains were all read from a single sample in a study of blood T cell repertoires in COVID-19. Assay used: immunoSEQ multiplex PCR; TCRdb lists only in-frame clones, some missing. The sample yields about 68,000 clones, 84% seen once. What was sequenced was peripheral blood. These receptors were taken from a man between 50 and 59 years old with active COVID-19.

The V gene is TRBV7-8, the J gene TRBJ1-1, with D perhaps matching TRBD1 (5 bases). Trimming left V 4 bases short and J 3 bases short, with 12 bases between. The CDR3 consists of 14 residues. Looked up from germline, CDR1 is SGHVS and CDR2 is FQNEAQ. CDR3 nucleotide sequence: TGTGCCAGCAGCTCGCGGGGGGTCTACACTGAAGCTTTCTTT. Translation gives CASSSRGVYTEAFF.

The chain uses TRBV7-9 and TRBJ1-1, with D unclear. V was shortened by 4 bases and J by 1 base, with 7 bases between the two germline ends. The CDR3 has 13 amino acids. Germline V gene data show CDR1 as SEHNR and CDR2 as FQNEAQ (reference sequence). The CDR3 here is CASSSRGNTEAFF. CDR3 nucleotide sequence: TGTGCCAGCAGCTCGCGGGGGAACACTGAAGCTTTCTTT.

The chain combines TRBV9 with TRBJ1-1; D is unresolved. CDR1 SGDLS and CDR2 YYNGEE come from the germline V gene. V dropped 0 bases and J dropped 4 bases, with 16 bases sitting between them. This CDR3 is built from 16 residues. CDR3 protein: CASSVGYGLWSTEAFF. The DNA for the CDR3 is TGTGCCAGCAGCGTAGGGTATGGATTGTGGAGCACTGAAGCTTTCTTT.

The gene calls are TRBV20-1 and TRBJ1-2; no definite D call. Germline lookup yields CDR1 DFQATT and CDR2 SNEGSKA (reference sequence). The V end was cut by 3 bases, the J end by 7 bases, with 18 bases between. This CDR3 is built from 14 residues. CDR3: CSASSALQVGGYTF. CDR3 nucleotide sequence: TGCAGTGCTAGTTCGGCGCTGCAGGTGGGTGGCTACACCTTC.

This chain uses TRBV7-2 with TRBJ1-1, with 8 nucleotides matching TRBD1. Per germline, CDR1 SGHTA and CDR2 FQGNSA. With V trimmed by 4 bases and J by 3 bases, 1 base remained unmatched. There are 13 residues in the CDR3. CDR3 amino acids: CASSSQGDTEAFF. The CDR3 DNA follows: TGTGCCAGCAGCTCACAGGGGGACACTGAAGCTTTCTTT.

The CDR3 nucleotides are TGTGCCAGCTCACAAGCACTAGCGGGAGGGCAGCAAGAGACCCAGTACTTC. It specifies CASSQALAGGQQETQYF. The J gene is TRBJ2-5, the V gene TRBV18; TRBD2 matches at 13 bases. Germline V CDR1 and CDR2: KGHSH, LQKENI. The CDR3 runs 17 residues. Trimming removed 4 bases from V and 2 bases from J; junction bases left unmatched: 7.

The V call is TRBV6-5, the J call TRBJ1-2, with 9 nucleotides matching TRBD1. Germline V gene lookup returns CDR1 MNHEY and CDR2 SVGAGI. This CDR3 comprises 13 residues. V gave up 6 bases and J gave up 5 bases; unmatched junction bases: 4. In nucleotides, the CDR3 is TGTGCCAGCAGGCCAGGGACAGGGTATGGCTACACCTTC. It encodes CASRPGTGYGYTF.

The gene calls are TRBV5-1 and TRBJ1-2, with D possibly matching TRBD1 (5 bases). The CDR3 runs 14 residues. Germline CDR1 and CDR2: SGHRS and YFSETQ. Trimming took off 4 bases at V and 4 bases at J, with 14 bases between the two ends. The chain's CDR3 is CASSPMDTIYGYTF. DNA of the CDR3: TGCGCCAGCAGCCCAATGGACACCATCTATGGCTACACCTTC.

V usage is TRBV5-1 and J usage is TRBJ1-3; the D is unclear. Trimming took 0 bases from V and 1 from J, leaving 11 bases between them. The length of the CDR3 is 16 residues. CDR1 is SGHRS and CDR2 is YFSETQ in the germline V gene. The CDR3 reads CASSLVGLTSGNTIYF. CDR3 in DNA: TGCGCCAGCAGCTTGGTGGGCCTTACGTCTGGAAACACCATATATTTT.

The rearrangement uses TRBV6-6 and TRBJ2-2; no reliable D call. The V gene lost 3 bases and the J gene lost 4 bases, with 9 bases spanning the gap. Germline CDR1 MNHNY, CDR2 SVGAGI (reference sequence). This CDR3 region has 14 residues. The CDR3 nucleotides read TGTGCCAGCAGTTATCTTGCCGGCACCGGGGAGCTGTTTTTT. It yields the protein CASSYLAGTGELFF.

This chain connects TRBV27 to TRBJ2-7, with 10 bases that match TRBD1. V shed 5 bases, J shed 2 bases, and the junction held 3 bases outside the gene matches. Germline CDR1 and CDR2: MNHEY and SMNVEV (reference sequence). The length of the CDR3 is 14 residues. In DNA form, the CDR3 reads TGTGCCAGCAGTCAGGACAGGGGGACCTACGAGCAGTACTTC. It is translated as CASSQDRGTYEQYF.